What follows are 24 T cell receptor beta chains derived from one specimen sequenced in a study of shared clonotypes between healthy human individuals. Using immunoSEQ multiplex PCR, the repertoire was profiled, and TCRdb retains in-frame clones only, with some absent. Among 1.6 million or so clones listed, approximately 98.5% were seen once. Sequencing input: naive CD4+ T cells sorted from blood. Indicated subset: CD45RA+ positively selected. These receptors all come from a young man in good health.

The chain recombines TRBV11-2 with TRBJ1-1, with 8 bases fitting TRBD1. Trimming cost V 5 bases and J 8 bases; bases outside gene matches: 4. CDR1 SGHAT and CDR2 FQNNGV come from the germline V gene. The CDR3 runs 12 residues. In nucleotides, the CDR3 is TGTGCCAGCAGCCTCCGGACAGGGGAAGCTTTCTTT. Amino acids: CASSLRTGEAFF.

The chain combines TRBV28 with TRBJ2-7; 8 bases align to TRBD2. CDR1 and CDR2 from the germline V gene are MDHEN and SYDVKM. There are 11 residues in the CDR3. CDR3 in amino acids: CVGREDYEQYF. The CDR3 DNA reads TGTGTGGGGCGGGAGGACTACGAGCAGTACTTC.

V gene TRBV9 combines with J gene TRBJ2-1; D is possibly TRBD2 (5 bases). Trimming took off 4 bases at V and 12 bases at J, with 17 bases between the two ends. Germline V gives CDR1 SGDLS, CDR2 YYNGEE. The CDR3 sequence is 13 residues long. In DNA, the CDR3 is TGTGCCAGCAGCCCCCCAACTGGCCGGGGGCAGTTCTTC. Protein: CASSPPTGRGQFF.

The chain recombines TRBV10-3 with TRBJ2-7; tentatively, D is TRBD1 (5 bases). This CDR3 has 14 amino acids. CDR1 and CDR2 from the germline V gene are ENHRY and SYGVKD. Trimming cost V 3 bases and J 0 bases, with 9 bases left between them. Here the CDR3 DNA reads TGTGCCATCAGTGACAGGGCGAGCTCCTACGAGCAGTACTTC. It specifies CAISDRASSYEQYF.

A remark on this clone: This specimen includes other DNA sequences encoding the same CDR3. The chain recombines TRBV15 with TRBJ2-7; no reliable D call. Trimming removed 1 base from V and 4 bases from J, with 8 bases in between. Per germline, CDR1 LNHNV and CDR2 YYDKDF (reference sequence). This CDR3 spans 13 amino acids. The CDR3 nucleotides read TGTGCCACCAGCAGAGGTGTGGGGTACGAGCAGTACTTC. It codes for CATSRGVGYEQYF.

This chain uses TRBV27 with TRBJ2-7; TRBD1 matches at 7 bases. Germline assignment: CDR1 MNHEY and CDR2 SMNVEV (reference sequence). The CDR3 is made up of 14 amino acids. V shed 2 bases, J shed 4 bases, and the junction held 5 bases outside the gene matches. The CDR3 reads CASSLRGTDYEQYF. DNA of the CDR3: TGTGCCAGCAGTTTAAGGGGGACAGATTACGAGCAGTACTTC.

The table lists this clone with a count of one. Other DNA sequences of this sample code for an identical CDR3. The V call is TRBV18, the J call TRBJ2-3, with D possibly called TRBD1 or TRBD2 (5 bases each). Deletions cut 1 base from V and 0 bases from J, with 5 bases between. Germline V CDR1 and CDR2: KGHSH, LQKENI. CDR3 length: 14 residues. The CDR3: CASSPRDSTDTQYF. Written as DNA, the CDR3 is TGTGCCAGCTCACCACGGGACAGCACAGATACGCAGTATTTT.

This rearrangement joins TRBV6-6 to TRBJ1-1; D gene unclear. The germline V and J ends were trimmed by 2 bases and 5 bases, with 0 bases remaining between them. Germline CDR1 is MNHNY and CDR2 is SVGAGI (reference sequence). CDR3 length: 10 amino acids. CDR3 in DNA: TGTGCCAGCAGTTACACTGAAGCTTTCTTT. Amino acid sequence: CASSYTEAFF.

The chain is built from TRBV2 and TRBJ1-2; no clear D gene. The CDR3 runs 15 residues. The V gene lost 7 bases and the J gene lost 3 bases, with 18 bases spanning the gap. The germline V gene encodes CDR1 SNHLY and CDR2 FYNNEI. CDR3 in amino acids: CASTFQPGSDYGYTF. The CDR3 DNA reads TGTGCCAGCACCTTCCAGCCCGGAAGCGACTATGGCTACACCTTC.

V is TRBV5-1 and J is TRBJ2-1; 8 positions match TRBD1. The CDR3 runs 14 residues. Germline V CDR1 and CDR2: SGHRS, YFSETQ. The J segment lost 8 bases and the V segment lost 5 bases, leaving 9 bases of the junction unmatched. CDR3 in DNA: TGCGCCAGCAGGCCCAGGGGGCCTTCCGATGAGCAGTTCTTC. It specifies CASRPRGPSDEQFF. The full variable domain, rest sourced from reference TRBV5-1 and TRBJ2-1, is KAGVTQTPRYLIKTRGQQVTLSCSPISGHRSVSWYQQTPGQGLQFLFEYFSETQRNKGNFPGRFSGRQFSNSRSEMNVSTLELGDSALYLCASRPRGPSDEQFFGPGTRLTVL.

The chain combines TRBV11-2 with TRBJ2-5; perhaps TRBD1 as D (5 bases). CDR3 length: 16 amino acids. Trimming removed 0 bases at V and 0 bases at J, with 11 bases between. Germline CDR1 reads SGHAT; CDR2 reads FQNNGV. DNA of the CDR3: TGTGCCAGCAGCTTAGATGTGGACAAGTACCAAGAGACCCAGTACTTC. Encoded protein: CASSLDVDKYQETQYF.

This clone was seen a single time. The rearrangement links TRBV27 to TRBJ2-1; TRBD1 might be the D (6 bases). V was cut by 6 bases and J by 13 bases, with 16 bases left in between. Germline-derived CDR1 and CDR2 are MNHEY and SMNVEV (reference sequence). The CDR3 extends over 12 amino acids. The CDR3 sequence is CASSEQGSFQFF. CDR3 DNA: TGTGCCAGCAGCGAACAGGGTTCGTTTCAGTTCTTC.

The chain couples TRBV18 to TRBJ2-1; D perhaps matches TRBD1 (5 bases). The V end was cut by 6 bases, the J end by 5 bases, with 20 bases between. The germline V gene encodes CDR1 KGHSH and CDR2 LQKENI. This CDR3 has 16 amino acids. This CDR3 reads CASSLVTGLGDNEQFF. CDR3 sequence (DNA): TGTGCCAGCTCCCTAGTCACAGGCCTTGGCGACAATGAGCAGTTCTTC. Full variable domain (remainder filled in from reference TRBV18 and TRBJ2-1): NAGVMQNPRHLVRRRGQEARLRCSPMKGHSHVYWYRQLPEEGLKFMVYLQKENIIDESGMPKERFSAEFPKEGPSILRIQQVVRGDSAAYFCASSLVTGLGDNEQFFGPGTRLTVL.

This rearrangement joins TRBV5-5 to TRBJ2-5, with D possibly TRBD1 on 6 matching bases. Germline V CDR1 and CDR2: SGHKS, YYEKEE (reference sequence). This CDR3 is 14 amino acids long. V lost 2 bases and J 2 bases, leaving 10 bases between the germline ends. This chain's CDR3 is CASSFGTPQETQYF. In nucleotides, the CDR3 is TGTGCCAGCAGCTTCGGGACACCGCAAGAGACCCAGTACTTC.

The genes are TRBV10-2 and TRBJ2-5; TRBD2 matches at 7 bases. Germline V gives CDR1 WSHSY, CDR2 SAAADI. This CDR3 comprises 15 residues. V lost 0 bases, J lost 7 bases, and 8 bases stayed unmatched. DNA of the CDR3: TGCGCCAGCAGTGAGTCGACTCTGGGGGAGGGGACCCAGTACTTC. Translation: CASSESTLGEGTQYF.

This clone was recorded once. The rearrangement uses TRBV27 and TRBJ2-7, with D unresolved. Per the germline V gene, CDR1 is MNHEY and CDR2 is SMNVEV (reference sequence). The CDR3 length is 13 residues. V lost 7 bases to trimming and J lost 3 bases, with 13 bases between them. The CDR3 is CASMARRLYEQYF. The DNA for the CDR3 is TGTGCCAGCATGGCTAGAAGGCTCTACGAGCAGTACTTC.

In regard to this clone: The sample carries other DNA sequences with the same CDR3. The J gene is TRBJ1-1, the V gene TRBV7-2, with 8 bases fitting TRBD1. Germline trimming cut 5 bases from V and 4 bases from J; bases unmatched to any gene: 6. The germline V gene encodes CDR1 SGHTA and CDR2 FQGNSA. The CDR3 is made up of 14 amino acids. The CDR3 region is CASSPQGAGTEAFF. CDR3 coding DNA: TGTGCCAGCAGCCCGCAGGGGGCCGGCACTGAAGCTTTCTTT.

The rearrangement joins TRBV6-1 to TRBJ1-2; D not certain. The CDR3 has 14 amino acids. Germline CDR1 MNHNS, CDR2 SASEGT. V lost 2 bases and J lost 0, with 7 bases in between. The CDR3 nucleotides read TGTGCCAGCAGTGAATATACTGCTAACTATGGCTACACCTTC. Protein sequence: CASSEYTANYGYTF.

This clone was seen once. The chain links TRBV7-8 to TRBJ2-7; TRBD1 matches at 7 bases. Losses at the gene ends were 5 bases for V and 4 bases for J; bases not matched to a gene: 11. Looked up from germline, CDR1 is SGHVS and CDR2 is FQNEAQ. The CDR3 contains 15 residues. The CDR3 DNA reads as TGTGCCAGCAGCCCTGGGACAGCCCTAAAGTACGAGCAGTACTTC. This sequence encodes CASSPGTALKYEQYF.

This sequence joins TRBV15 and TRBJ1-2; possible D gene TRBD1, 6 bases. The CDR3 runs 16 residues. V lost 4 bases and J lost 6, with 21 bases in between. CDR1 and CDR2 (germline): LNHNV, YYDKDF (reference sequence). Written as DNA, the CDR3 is TGTGCCACCAGCACAAGGCGGGACACCTTAAGTAATGGCTACACCTTC. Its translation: CATSTRRDTLSNGYTF.

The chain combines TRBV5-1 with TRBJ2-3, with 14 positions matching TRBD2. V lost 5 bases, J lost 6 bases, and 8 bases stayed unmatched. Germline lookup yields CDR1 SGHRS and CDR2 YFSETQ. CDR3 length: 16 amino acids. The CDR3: CASRPGTSGSGDTQYF. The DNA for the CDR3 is TGCGCCAGCAGACCGGGGACTAGCGGGAGTGGCGATACGCAGTATTTT.

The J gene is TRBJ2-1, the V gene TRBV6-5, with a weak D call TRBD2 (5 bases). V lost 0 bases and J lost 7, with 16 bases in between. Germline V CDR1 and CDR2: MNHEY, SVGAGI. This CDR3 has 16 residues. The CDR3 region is CASSYSSLTPGNEQFF. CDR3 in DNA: TGTGCCAGCAGTTACTCGAGCCTAACCCCGGGAAATGAGCAGTTCTTC.

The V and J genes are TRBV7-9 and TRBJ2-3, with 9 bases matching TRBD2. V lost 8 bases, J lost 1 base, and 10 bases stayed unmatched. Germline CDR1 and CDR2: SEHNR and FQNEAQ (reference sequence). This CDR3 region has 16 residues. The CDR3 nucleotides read TGTGCCAGCCAAACCGGGACTAGCACAGGCACAGATACGCAGTATTTT. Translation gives CASQTGTSTGTDTQYF.

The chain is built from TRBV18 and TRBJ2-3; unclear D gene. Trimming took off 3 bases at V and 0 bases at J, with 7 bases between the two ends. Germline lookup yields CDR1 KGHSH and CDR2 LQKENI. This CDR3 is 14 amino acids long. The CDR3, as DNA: TGTGCCAGCTCACCGTTCCCTAGCACAGATACGCAGTATTTT. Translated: CASSPFPSTDTQYF.